A single sample gave rise to the 22 T cell receptor beta chains below, sequenced in a study of T cell responses to AZD1222 COVID-19 vaccine. Sequencing was performed with immunoSEQ multiplex PCR; in TCRdb, only in-frame clones are kept and a portion is missing. The data hold 150,000 to 200,000 clones, with over 80% observed a single time. Sequences were derived from peripheral blood, sampled 28 days after the second dose of the MenACWY control vaccine. Every receptor here comes from an adult who received the MenACWY meningococcal vaccine as a control.

The J gene is TRBJ1-2, the V gene TRBV6-2 or TRBV6-3; 9 bases match TRBD1. V shed 5 bases, J shed 7 bases, and the junction held 8 bases outside the gene matches. The length of the CDR3 is 14 residues. Germline V gene lookup returns CDR1 MNHEY and CDR2 SVGEGT. The CDR3 DNA is TGTGCCAGCAGTGATTACAGGGGGCTGGCTGGCTACACCTTC. As protein: CASSDYRGLAGYTF.

The chain has TRBV27 and TRBJ1-2; D unclear. CDR1 and CDR2 from the germline V gene are MNHEY and SMNVEV (reference sequence). There are 13 residues in the CDR3. Trimming pared 2 bases from V and 3 bases from J, leaving 7 bases between. The CDR3 DNA sequence: TGTGCCAGCAGTTTAAACGGATACTATGGCTACACCTTC. As protein: CASSLNGYYGYTF.

This rearrangement joins TRBV10-3 to TRBJ2-7, with a weak D call TRBD2 (5 bases). The CDR3 totals 16 residues. Germline V CDR1 and CDR2: ENHRY, SYGVKD. Trimming cost V 0 bases and J 2 bases, with 14 bases left between them. The CDR3 nucleotides are TGTGCCATCAGTGAGTCCGCGGCTAGCAGTGCCTACGAGCAGTACTTC. Translated, it gives CAISESAASSAYEQYF.

The genes are TRBV6-5 and TRBJ1-6; 10 bases align to TRBD1. Germline V CDR1 and CDR2: MNHEY, SVGAGI. The CDR3 contains 13 residues. V lost 6 bases to trimming and J lost 12 bases; unmatched junction nucleotides: 5. The DNA of the CDR3 is TGTGCCAGCAGCCGACAGGGGGCGAGACCCCTCCACTTT. Protein sequence: CASSRQGARPLHF.

CDR3 in amino acids: CASRAADEKLFF. The DNA for the CDR3 is TGTGCCAGCAGGGCGGCTGATGAAAAACTGTTTTTT. This sequence joins TRBV2 and TRBJ1-4, with D unresolved. V shed 6 bases and J shed 6 bases, with 8 bases lying between them. The CDR3 extends over 12 amino acids. CDR1 is SNHLY, CDR2 FYNNEI, per germline. Full variable domain (outside the CDR3, taken from reference TRBV2 and TRBJ1-4): EPEVTQTPSHQVTQMGQEVILRCVPISNHLYFYWYRQILGQKVEFLVSFYNNEISEKSEIFDDQFSVERPDGSNFTLKIRSTKLEDSAMYFCASRAADEKLFFGSGTQLSVL.

This clone was detected only once. This chain links TRBV30 with TRBJ1-5; tentative D call: TRBD1 (5 bases). Trimming removed 2 bases at V and 6 bases at J, with 14 bases between. Germline assignment: CDR1 GTSNPN and CDR2 SVGIG (reference sequence). This CDR3 contains 14 residues. The CDR3 loop is CAWSSGGVGQPQHF. The CDR3 DNA follows: TGTGCCTGGAGTTCCGGGGGGGTGGGTCAGCCCCAGCATTTT.

The chain joins TRBV7-8 to TRBJ2-5, with D perhaps matching TRBD2 (5 bases). The CDR3 sequence is 16 residues long. V was shortened by 5 bases and J by 4 bases, with 20 bases between the two germline ends. Germline CDR1 SGHVS, CDR2 FQNEAQ. CDR3 in DNA: TGTGCCAGCAGCCCGACTGGGTCCTCGGGGTTAGAGACCCAGTACTTC. It encodes CASSPTGSSGLETQYF.

This clone has a handful of counts. V is TRBV7-3 and J is TRBJ2-3; 9 bases fit TRBD2. Trimming took 6 bases from V and 3 from J; bases not matched to a gene: 4. The CDR3 is made up of 14 amino acids. Looked up from germline, CDR1 is SGHTA and CDR2 is FQGTGA. The CDR3 nucleotides read TGTGCCAGCAGTAGCGGGAGATTGACAGATACGCAGTATTTT. Protein sequence: CASSSGRLTDTQYF. Full variable domain (outside the CDR3, taken from reference TRBV7-3 and TRBJ2-3): GAGVSQTPSNKVTEKGKYVELRCDPISGHTALYWYRQSLGQGPEFLIYFQGTGAADDSGLPNDRFFAVRPEGSVSTLKIQRTERGDSAVYLCASSSGRLTDTQYFGPGTRLTVL.

The gene calls are TRBV6-1 and TRBJ1-6; D gene unclear. The germline V and J ends were trimmed by 3 bases and 9 bases, with 12 bases remaining between them. Looked up from germline, CDR1 is MNHNS and CDR2 is SASEGT. The CDR3 contains 14 residues. CDR3 region: CASSDLGKGSPLHF. The CDR3 nucleotides are TGTGCCAGCAGTGATTTGGGGAAAGGTTCACCCCTCCACTTT.

The genes are TRBV18 and TRBJ1-1, with TRBD1 matching 7 bases. Per germline, CDR1 KGHSH and CDR2 LQKENI. J was trimmed by 1 base and V by 6 bases; bases with no gene match: 5. The CDR3 contains 14 residues. CDR3 region: CASSLNRGNTEAFF. CDR3 bases: TGTGCCAGCTCTCTAAACAGGGGGAACACTGAAGCTTTCTTT.

This clone was found once. The chain uses TRBV25-1 and TRBJ2-3; 7 bases align to TRBD1. V was pared by 5 bases and J by 2 bases, with 7 bases of the junction left unmatched. CDR3 size: 15 residues. Looked up from germline, CDR1 is MGHDK and CDR2 is SYGVNS. CDR3 residues: CASSPRQGLTDTQYF. The CDR3 DNA sequence: TGTGCCAGCAGTCCCCGACAGGGCCTCACAGATACGCAGTATTTT.

This chain connects TRBV28 to TRBJ1-5; 8 bases match TRBD1. The CDR3 is 14 amino acids. Per germline, CDR1 MDHEN and CDR2 SYDVKM. V shed 6 bases and J 5 bases; nucleotides not matched to a gene: 6. CDR3 DNA sequence: TGTGCCAGCAGACTGGGACAGGAACATCAGCCCCAGCATTTT. Protein product: CASRLGQEHQPQHF.

This chain joins TRBV6-1 and TRBJ2-7, with 10 bases matching TRBD2. V lost 3 bases and J lost 2; bases outside the gene matches: 4. There are 15 residues in the CDR3. Germline CDR1 MNHNS, CDR2 SASEGT. CDR3 nucleotide sequence: TGTGCCAGCAGTGACCTAGCGGGGGCAACCTACGAGCAGTACTTC. It encodes CASSDLAGATYEQYF.

The chain links TRBV18 to TRBJ2-1; 11 nucleotides agree with TRBD2. CDR3 length: 15 amino acids. The J segment lost 7 bases and the V segment lost 6 bases, leaving 8 bases of the junction unmatched. Germline V lookup: CDR1 KGHSH, CDR2 LQKENI. CDR3: CASSQTSGAGNEQFF. CDR3 nucleotides: TGTGCCAGCTCGCAGACTAGCGGGGCGGGGAATGAGCAGTTCTTC.

This CDR3 is CASGSSENTEAFF. The CDR3 DNA follows: TGTGCTAGTGGTTCTTCCGAGAACACTGAAGCTTTCTTT. V gene TRBV12-5 combines with J gene TRBJ1-1; no reliable D call. The V end lost 4 bases, the J end lost 1 base, and 7 bases lay between the germline ends. There are 13 residues in the CDR3. Germline V gives CDR1 LGHNT, CDR2 FRNRAP.

The V gene is TRBV7-2, the J gene TRBJ2-7; 11 nucleotides match TRBD1. The J segment lost 5 bases and the V segment lost 5 bases, leaving 8 bases of the junction unmatched. Germline loops: CDR1 SGHTA, CDR2 FQGNSA. The length of the CDR3 is 15 residues. The CDR3 nucleotides read TGTGCCAGCAGCCCGGACAGGGGGCGTAGGAACGAGCAGTACTTC. Amino acid sequence: CASSPDRGRRNEQYF.

The V gene is TRBV7-2, the J gene TRBJ2-3; D is unresolved. The CDR3 length is 12 residues. Germline V gene lookup returns CDR1 SGHTA and CDR2 FQGNSA. V lost 1 base and J 4 bases, leaving 3 bases between the germline ends. The CDR3 loop reads CASSLVADTQYF. In nucleotides, the CDR3 is TGTGCCAGCAGCTTAGTTGCAGATACGCAGTATTTT.

The chain recombines TRBV7-2 with TRBJ2-7; either TRBD1 or TRBD2 may supply D (5 bases each). The V and J ends lost 1 base and 6 bases respectively, with 13 bases between them. Per germline, CDR1 SGHTA and CDR2 FQGNSA. There are 14 residues in the CDR3. The CDR3 spells CASSLGGASTEQYF. The CDR3 nucleotides read TGTGCCAGCAGCTTAGGAGGGGCGTCTACCGAGCAGTACTTC.

The chain couples TRBV7-9 to TRBJ2-5; 7 bases agree with TRBD2. From germline, CDR1 is SEHNR and CDR2 FQNEAQ (reference sequence). The CDR3 runs 12 residues. V lost 6 bases to trimming and J lost 7 bases; unmatched junction nucleotides: 5. In DNA form, the CDR3 reads TGTGCCAGCAGTTGGGAGGGGAGGACCCAGTACTTC. Its protein product is CASSWEGRTQYF.

The chain couples TRBV6-5 to TRBJ1-2; weak D call: TRBD1 (5 bases). The CDR3 spans 13 residues. Trimming took 6 bases from V and 1 from J, leaving 9 bases between them. Germline V gene data show CDR1 as MNHEY and CDR2 as SVGAGI. The CDR3 DNA is TGTGCCAGCAGCCCAGGGTTTAACTATGGCTACACCTTC. Translated: CASSPGFNYGYTF.

J is TRBJ2-1 and V is TRBV7-9; D is perhaps TRBD1 (6 bases). This CDR3 comprises 16 residues. Deletions cut 5 bases from V and 7 bases from J, with 21 bases between. CDR1 SEHNR and CDR2 FQNEAQ come from the germline V gene (reference sequence). DNA for the CDR3: TGTGCCAGCAGCGTCCCATGGGGGCCTAATTCGAATGAGCAGTTCTTC. Translating it yields CASSVPWGPNSNEQFF.

The chain carries TRBV15 and TRBJ2-7, with 7 bases matching TRBD1. CDR3 length: 14 amino acids. The germline V gene has CDR1 LNHNV and CDR2 YYDKDF (reference sequence). V trimming: 0 bases; J trimming: 6 bases; junction bases outside the gene matches: 5. The CDR3 is CATSRDQTGVEQYF. The CDR3, as DNA: TGTGCCACCAGCAGAGATCAAACAGGGGTCGAGCAGTACTTC.